These T cell receptor beta chains were read from a single sample in a study of T cells after somatic rescue of genetic block. The data were produced by immunoSEQ multiplex PCR, yet TCRdb's version contains in-frame clones alone and is incomplete. The profile covers tens of thousands of clones, with around 96% appearing a single time and approximately 0.077% taken by the ten largest. Sequencing was carried out using peripheral blood mononuclear cells (PBMCs). These receptors were obtained from a child younger than two. The conserved cysteine and the conserved F or W are not part of the CDR3 here. D genes are given only for firm matches. Size tells how often a clone was seen (once, few, many) or the class of an expanded clone, and some rows leave it out.

clone size: -; D gene: -; V gene: TRBV4-3; CDR3 protein: ASSQDLVVSYEQY
clone size: -; D gene: TRBD2; V gene: TRBV19; CDR3 protein: ASSVAGLAKNIQY
clone size: -; D gene: -; V gene: TRBV2; CDR3 protein: ASSEADVTQY
clone size: -; D gene: -; V gene: TRBV7-2; CDR3 protein: ASSLAGPRHSNQPQH
clone size: -; D gene: TRBD1; V gene: TRBV18; CDR3 protein: ASSPVRGLEKLF
clone size: -; D gene: -; V gene: TRBV4-3; CDR3 protein: ASSQDEYQPQH
clone size: once; D gene: TRBD1; V gene: TRBV7-2; CDR3 protein: ASSLVRTGANTGELF
clone size: -; D gene: -; V gene: TRBV9; CDR3 protein: ASSVGGPNNEQF
clone size: -; D gene: -; V gene: TRBV6-6; CDR3 protein: ASSPGPNDPQH
clone size: -; D gene: -; V gene: TRBV6-9; CDR3 protein: ASSYLSGSYEQY
clone size: -; D gene: TRBD1; V gene: TRBV10-3; CDR3 protein: AISLPGQGGSGNTIY
clone size: -; D gene: -; V gene: TRBV7-2; CDR3 protein: ASRQTELNTEAF
clone size: once; D gene: -; V gene: TRBV4-2; CDR3 protein: ASSQDYEQY
clone size: few; D gene: -; V gene: TRBV12-5; CDR3 protein: ASGELRNQPQH
clone size: -; D gene: -; V gene: TRBV2; CDR3 protein: ASSEWGAGELF
clone size: -; D gene: TRBD1; V gene: TRBV6-5; CDR3 protein: ASSGTGNTGELF
clone size: -; D gene: -; V gene: TRBV6-1; CDR3 protein: ASSVTGNQPQH